This entry lists 9 T cell receptor beta chains sequenced from one sample in a study of beta chain features in type 1 diabetes. The isolated RNA, all of it, was reverse transcribed, so expressed TCRB transcripts were what got sequenced. Profiling relied on immunoSEQ multiplex PCR, and the TCRdb table lists in-frame clones only, not all of them. This table holds 300,000 to 350,000 clones, around 8% found once. Material for sequencing was central memory CD4+ T cells from blood. These receptors came from a woman between 18 and 29 years old in good health.

This clone was recorded a few times. The V gene is TRBV7-8, the J gene TRBJ1-1; the D is unclear. Germline V gene lookup returns CDR1 SGHVS and CDR2 FQNEAQ. V gave up 5 bases and J gave up 5 bases, with 12 bases separating them. The CDR3 is 13 residues long. Here the CDR3 DNA reads TGTGCCAGCAGCAGGGCTCTAAGTACTGAAGCTTTCTTT. Translating gives CASSRALSTEAFF. Full variable domain (remainder filled in from reference TRBV7-8 and TRBJ1-1): GAGVSQSPRYKVAKRGQDVALRCDPISGHVSLFWYQQALGQGPEFLTYFQNEAQLDKSGLPSDRFFAERPEGSVSTLKIQRTQQEDSAVYLCASSRALSTEAFFGQGTRLTVV.

The chain recombines TRBV6-6 with TRBJ1-1; D might be TRBD1 (6 bases). Germline V CDR1 and CDR2: MNHNY, SVGAGI (reference sequence). V lost 5 bases and J lost 2, with 15 bases in between. CDR3 size: 15 residues. This chain's CDR3 is CASSRDTRGNTEAFF. The CDR3 DNA is TGTGCCAGCAGTCGGGACACCCGGGGCAACACTGAAGCTTTCTTT.

The sample holds a few counts of this clone. Within the sample, other DNA sequences also encode this same CDR3. This chain links TRBV5-8 with TRBJ1-1; D gene unclear. The CDR3 totals 14 residues. Germline V lookup: CDR1 SGHTS, CDR2 YDEGEE. Trimming took off 1 base at V and 0 bases at J, with 7 bases between the two ends. CDR3 in amino acids: CASSLTHLNTEAFF. CDR3 DNA: TGTGCCAGCAGCTTGACTCACTTGAACACTGAAGCTTTCTTT.

As to this clone: This could be a read error, since a much larger clone is one nucleotide away. In the same sample, other DNA sequences code for this CDR3. The chain is built from TRBV7-2 and TRBJ2-7; 13 bases align to TRBD2. The junction had 0 bases not matched to a gene; V was cut back by 1 base and J by 3 bases. The CDR3 length is 15 residues. The germline V gene has CDR1 SGHTA and CDR2 FQGNSA. The CDR3 DNA reads TGTGCCAGCAGCTTAGGGACTAGCGGGAGCTACGAGCAGTACTTC. Residues: CASSLGTSGSYEQYF. The whole variable domain, remainder taken from reference TRBV7-2 and TRBJ2-7, is GAGVSQSPSNKVTEKGKDVELRCDPISGHTALYWYRQSLGQGLEFLIYFQGNSAPDKSGLPSDRFSAERTGGSVSTLTIQRTQQEDSAVYLCASSLGTSGSYEQYFGPGTRLTVT.

This clone was seen more than once but under ten times. V gene TRBV5-4 combines with J gene TRBJ2-6, with 7 bases identical to TRBD2. V was pared by 2 bases and J by 2 bases, with 4 bases of the junction left unmatched. The CDR3 contains 16 residues. Germline lookup yields CDR1 SGHNT and CDR2 YYREEE (reference sequence). CDR3 sequence: CASSLGLGAGANVLTF. CDR3 DNA: TGTGCCAGCAGCTTAGGACTAGGAGCTGGGGCCAACGTCCTGACTTTC.

This clone has only a few counts. The chain recombines TRBV15 with TRBJ2-3; 8 bases map to TRBD2. With V trimmed by 4 bases and J by 4 bases, 10 bases remained unmatched. Germline assignment: CDR1 LNHNV and CDR2 YYDKDF (reference sequence). CDR3 size: 16 residues. The CDR3 sequence: CATSNGRGARADTQYF. The CDR3 DNA is TGTGCCACCAGCAATGGGCGGGGGGCAAGGGCAGATACGCAGTATTTT. Using reference TRBV15 and TRBJ2-3 for the parts outside the CDR3, the full variable domain is DAMVIQNPRYQVTQFGKPVTLSCSQTLNHNVMYWYQQKSSQAPKLLFHYYDKDFNNEADTPDNFQSRRPNTSFCFLDIRSPGLGDTAMYLCATSNGRGARADTQYFGPGTRLTVL.

The chain has TRBV7-3 and TRBJ2-1, with D possibly being TRBD1 (6 bases). Per germline, CDR1 SGHTA and CDR2 FQGTGA. The CDR3 sequence is 15 residues long. V was pared by 2 bases and J by 7 bases, with 15 bases between. This chain's CDR3 is CASSLGRNRVNEQFF. In DNA, the CDR3 is TGTGCCAGCAGCTTAGGGCGTAACAGGGTTAATGAGCAGTTCTTC.

V gene TRBV10-3 combines with J gene TRBJ2-7; TRBD2 matches at 12 bases. Germline V gene lookup returns CDR1 ENHRY and CDR2 SYGVKD. This CDR3 is built from 14 residues. Trimming removed 7 bases from V and 6 bases from J; junction bases left unmatched: 7. CDR3 amino acids: CAIKRLAGAAEQYF. The CDR3 DNA follows: TGTGCCATCAAAAGACTAGCGGGAGCTGCCGAGCAGTACTTC.

This clone was counted a few times. V usage is TRBV21-1 and J usage is TRBJ2-7; no check of the table's D call, TRBD1, against the DNA was made. TRBV21-1 represents a pseudogene. The CDR3 is 12 amino acids. The CDR3 sequence is CASRDRVNEQYF. CDR3 in DNA: TGTGCCAGCAGGGACAGGGTAAACGAGCAGTACTTC.